This T cell receptor beta chain came from a study of monozygotic twins with inflammatory bowel disease. For this clonotype: Its specificity is unknown.

Donors each contributed one blood sample measuring around 2.4 ml. This CDR3 has 14 amino acids. Germline lookup yields CDR1 SGHTA and CDR2 FQGNSA. Study-level results: Healthy twins shared more clonotypes with others than IBD patients, most markedly active ones. There was no support for any single strong signal or clonotype associated with IBD.

Every sample had its cDNA made across eight separate reactions. TCRdb derives one entry per CDR3 protein from the 5' RACE reads, leaving out DNA. This table lists a few hundred thousand distinct CDR3 sequences. The V and J genes are TRBV7-2 and TRBJ1-5. The sequencing sample was made of blood. The origin of this receptor is a human donor with ulcerative colitis or Crohn's disease, or a healthy co-twin of an affected twin (not recorded which). The CDR3 sequence is CASSRTNSNQPQHF. Complete variable domain (other parts from reference TRBV7-2 and TRBJ1-5): GAGVSQSPSNKVTEKGKDVELRCDPISGHTALYWYRQSLGQGLEFLIYFQGNSAPDKSGLPSDRFSAERTGGSVSTLTIQRTQQEDSAVYLCASSRTNSNQPQHFGDGTRLSIL.